These T cell receptor beta chains were read from a single sample in a study of control samples from healthy donors and cancer patients. The assay was immunoSEQ multiplex PCR, and TCRdb's table has in-frame clones only and misses some. The sample yields some 140,000 clones, 89% seen once. Sequenced sample: PBMCs. The receptors shown here come from a middle-aged man with head and neck cancer. CDR3s include the opening cysteine and the closing phenylalanine or tryptophan. A D gene is named only where the DNA matches it firmly. A row's size may be missing; if present it is once, few, many or a size class.

d_gene	v_gene	j_gene	abundance	CDR3aa	CDR3nt
-	TRBV6-5	TRBJ2-7	-	CASSYGGRSEQYF	TGTGCCAGCAGTTACGGGGGTCGGAGCGAGCAGTACTTC
-	TRBV6-5	TRBJ2-7	once	CASSYGNEAGYEQYF	TGTGCCAGCAGTTACGGGAACGAGGCGGGCTACGAGCAGTACTTC
-	TRBV2	TRBJ2-7	-	CASTVFSYEQYF	TGTGCCAGCACAGTATTTTCCTACGAGCAGTACTTC
TRBD1	TRBV6-5	TRBJ1-2	-	CASRGGQGYGYTF	TGTGCCAGCAGGGGAGGACAGGGCTATGGCTACACCTTC
-	TRBV10-1	TRBJ1-1	-	CASSAQGYTEAFF	TGCGCCAGCAGTGCCCAGGGTTACACTGAAGCTTTCTTT
-	TRBV3-1/TRBV3-2	TRBJ2-1	-	CASSRAGELASGQFF	TGTGCCAGCAGCAGAGCAGGGGAGCTCGCTTCGGGACAGTTCTTC
TRBD1	TRBV7-2	TRBJ2-5	-	CASSQRQGSHF	TGTGCCAGCAGCCAGCGACAGGGCTCGCACTTC
-	TRBV5-6	TRBJ2-5	-	CASSPGAGQETQYF	TGTGCCAGCAGTCCAGGGGCGGGTCAAGAGACCCAGTACTTC
-	TRBV28	TRBJ1-2	-	CASSLNYGEGYTF	TGTGCCAGCAGTTTGAATTATGGTGAGGGCTACACCTTC
-	TRBV5-1	TRBJ2-3	-	CASSFDGGSTDTQYF	TGCGCCAGCAGCTTCGATGGGGGTAGCACAGATACGCAGTATTTT
-	TRBV20-1	TRBJ1-2	-	CSASSGPGYTF	TGCAGTGCTAGTTCTGGGCCAGGCTACACCTTC
TRBD1	TRBV6-6	TRBJ1-1	-	CASSQTDRGLLQITEAFF	TGTGCCAGCAGTCAGACTGACAGGGGGCTCCTCCAGATCACTGAAGCTTTCTTT
-	TRBV2	TRBJ1-6	-	CASSERQAAAPLHF	TGTGCCAGCAGTGAGCGACAGGCTGCGGCACCCCTCCACTTT
-	TRBV20-1	TRBJ2-1	-	CSASIDNEQFF	TGCAGTGCTAGTATTGACAATGAGCAGTTCTTC
TRBD2	TRBV7-7	TRBJ2-1	once	CASSPGSGVGYNEQFF	TGTGCTAGCAGCCCCGGAAGCGGGGTGGGATACAATGAGCAGTTCTTC
-	TRBV3-1/TRBV3-2	TRBJ1-1	once	CASRKENTEAFF	TGTGCCAGCCGCAAGGAGAACACTGAAGCCTTCTTT
TRBD1	TRBV20-1	TRBJ2-1	few	CSASEATGGNEQFF	TGCAGTGCTAGTGAAGCAACAGGGGGCAATGAGCAGTTCTTC
TRBD2	TRBV24-1	TRBJ2-3	-	CATGGQGVSSGRARTDTQYF	TGTGCCACCGGAGGCCAGGGGGTTTCGAGCGGGAGGGCCCGCACAGATACGCAGTATTTT
-	TRBV11-2	TRBJ2-7	-	CASSKDRDGNHEQYF	TGTGCCAGCAGCAAAGACCGGGACGGGAACCACGAGCAGTACTTC
TRBD2	TRBV4-2	TRBJ2-3	-	CASSRGNYSGRADDTQYF	TGTGCCAGCAGCCGGGGGAACTATAGCGGGAGGGCCGATGATACGCAGTATTTT
-	TRBV11-2	TRBJ2-1	-	CASSATGSGFSNEQFF	TGTGCCAGCAGCGCCACAGGGAGCGGCTTTTCCAATGAGCAGTTCTTC
-	TRBV4-1	TRBJ2-1	-	CASSQDIADAYNEQFF	TGCGCCAGCAGCCAAGATATTGCGGACGCCTACAATGAGCAGTTCTTC
TRBD2	TRBV2	TRBJ2-7	-	CASIPSGGYEQYF	TGTGCCAGCATCCCTAGCGGGGGCTACGAGCAGTACTTC
-	TRBV18	TRBJ2-5	-	CASSAGIVQETQYF	TGTGCCAGCTCGGCGGGGATAGTCCAAGAGACCCAGTACTTC
TRBD2	TRBV28	TRBJ2-2	-	CASSLSLAGGNTGELFF	TGTGCCAGCAGTTTATCACTAGCGGGGGGTAACACCGGGGAGCTGTTTTTT
-	TRBV19	TRBJ2-7	-	CASSLTGYEQYF	TGTGCCAGTAGTCTCACAGGCTACGAGCAGTACTTC
-	TRBV18	TRBJ2-7	-	CASSPLTQGSSSYEQYF	TGTGCCAGCTCACCACTAACTCAAGGGTCGAGCTCCTACGAGCAGTACTTC
TRBD1	TRBV7-9	TRBJ1-3	-	CASSFRTGDTIYF	TGTGCCAGCAGCTTCCGGACAGGGGACACCATATATTTT
TRBD1	TRBV6-5	TRBJ1-2	-	CASTRLEGAGGYTF	TGTGCCAGCACCCGGTTGGAGGGGGCGGGGGGCTACACCTTC
TRBD2	TRBV10-3	TRBJ2-3	once	CATLLAGGPGDTQYF	TGTGCCACCCTTTTAGCGGGAGGCCCGGGGGATACGCAGTATTTT
-	TRBV21-1	TRBJ1-3	-	CASSKDQDRVLAGNTIYF	TGTGCCAGCAGCAAAGATCAGGACAGGGTCTTAGCTGGAAACACCATATATTTT
TRBD2	TRBV7-7	TRBJ2-5	-	CASSRTSGGAGETQYF	TGTGCCAGCAGTCGGACTAGCGGGGGGGCGGGAGAGACCCAGTACTTC
-	TRBV28	TRBJ1-3	-	CASTIDSNSGNTIYF	TGTGCCAGCACCATCGACAGCAACTCTGGAAACACCATATATTTT
-	TRBV5-1	TRBJ2-1	-	CASSLAPNNEQFF	TGCGCCAGCAGCTTGGCGCCAAACAATGAGCAGTTCTTC